This T cell receptor beta chain was captured by sequencing in a study of T-cell memory formation after mild COVID-19. Looked up from germline, CDR1 is DFQATT and CDR2 is SNEGSKA (reference sequence). The V end was cut by 5 bases, the J end by 2 bases, with 12 bases between. The CDR3 is 13 residues long. Many counts were recorded for this clonotype. TCR alpha and TCR beta cDNA libraries with sample barcodes and UMIs came from 5'RACE using constant-segment primers. TCRdb redid the calling of the 5' RACE reads with MiXCR, one entry per CDR3 protein. The data contain some 180,000 distinct CDR3 sequences, 10% to 15% of them seen just once; the ten biggest clones take up approximately 3.4%.

The chain joins TRBV20-1 to TRBJ2-5, with D unresolved. The receptor's source is a man in his late teens or twenties who had mild COVID-19 (a few samples of this study predate the infection). Cell type and time point are not known. Sequencing input: PBMCs or a T cell subset sorted from them (not recorded which). The CDR3 protein is CSALGPDQETQYF. The CDR3 DNA reads as TGCAGTGCTCTAGGACCAGATCAAGAGACCCAGTACTTC.